This T cell receptor (beta chain) was captured by sequencing in a study of cytomegalovirus exposure and HLA in healthy donors (dated by TCRdb to 2015 to 2018). With respect to the entire study: According to a later analysis, the roughly 130 validation repertoires were produced on the same platform as the 680 or so repertoires of the first cohort. The study combined high-throughput TCR immunosequencing, statistical association of individual TCRs with disease status, and machine learning to predict cytomegalovirus infection status. In addition to the first cohort of roughly 670 subjects, a separate validation cohort of approximately 130 different subjects was used. The study aimed to test whether cataloging public T cell receptors could reveal signatures of past pathogen exposure.

Broad study findings and their caveats: In vitro tests confirmed that a few of the cytomegalovirus-associated TCR beta chains recognize cytomegalovirus antigens. Subsequent analysis determined that TCRs grouped into clusters in the first cohort also showed a tendency toward co-occurrence across the 120 validation repertoires, and 85% to 95% of cluster scores exceeded 0. Cytomegalovirus status was reported to be diagnosed by the classifier with high specificity and sensitivity in both the original and validation cohorts. The validation cohort had no HLA typing available for a later analysis, so co-occurrence within that cohort was assessed over all 130 or so repertoires. In the study, approximately 160 TCR beta chains were listed as associated with cytomegalovirus. While some public TCRs were present in many individuals, most TCR sequences turned up only very rarely across donors. The authors suggested that the approach could potentially be extended to other disease states and immunological phenotypes.

The library was built by means of the immunoSEQ multiplex PCR assay. The paper's processing steps were these. A statistical classification framework was built for diagnosing cytomegalovirus status from the catalog of TCR beta chain sequences. The table was pulled from immuneACCESS by TCRdb, which kept in-frame rearrangements only. Such tables lose some clones; where checked, under half of the loss comes from unresolved V genes, and the rest has no known cause. The DNA was the basis for D and trimming; V, J and clone size are from that table. The sample data list some 200,000 clones, and 80% to 85% of these were observed just once. The ten most abundant clones make up approximately 2.9% of the sample. Comments on this clone: The clone's antigen remains unknown. The record has no base qualities; no much larger clone is one base away.

Taken from the germline V gene, the CDR1 and CDR2 loops are SNHLY and FYNNEI. Including the terminal cysteine and phenylalanine, the CDR3 comprises 17 residues. CDR3 DNA is the only sequence kept; it has 51 bases, read in frame from the first base. Cut back by 0 bases and 5 bases, the V and J ends lie 18 bases apart. Donors formed part of the validation cohort, which comprised 120 subjects and was distinct from the first cohort of 550 to 850 subjects. The clonotype comes from a woman under 30 in good health and CMV-seropositive. The sample consisted of PBMCs. Here the chain combines TRBV2 and TRBJ2-3; TRBD2 might be the D gene, on 6 matching bases. The DNA is as follows: TGTGCCAGCAGTGAAGCGGGACGAATTCCCGGGGGAGATACGCAGTATTTT. Its translation reads: CASSEAGRIPGGDTQYF.